This T cell receptor beta chain was observed in a study of blood T cell repertoires in COVID-19. The sample holds one count of this clone. The protocol was immunoSEQ multiplex PCR, while the TCRdb copy is restricted to in-frame clones and leaves out a portion. The table has around 250,000 clones, roughly 88% seen once. The CDR3 covers 16 residues. With 2 bases removed from V and 0 bases from J, the gap between germline ends came to 14 bases. Germline V gene lookup returns CDR1 SGHRS and CDR2 YFSETQ. V usage is TRBV5-1 and J usage is TRBJ1-2, with D maybe TRBD1 (6 bases). The TCR sequence derives from a woman aged 50 to 60 who had recovered from COVID-19. Sequences were obtained from PBMCs or T cells enriched from blood (not recorded which). CDR3 sequence (DNA): TGCGCCAGCAGCTTATACGGGACATTAGCTAACTATGGCTACACCTTC. Translated: CASSLYGTLANYGYTF.